Each of the 27 T cell receptor beta chains below was sequenced from the same sample in a study of Graves' ophthalmopathy and Graves' hyperthyroidism. Scientists amplified the TCR beta CDR3 regions from RNA transcripts. HTBI-primed first-round RT-PCR preceded second-round multiplex PCR. TCRdb analysed the multiplex PCR reads with MiXCR anew, one entry per CDR3 protein. The table lists hundreds of thousands of distinct CDR3 sequences, roughly 20% of them singletons. The sequenced material came from peripheral blood. All receptors come from a woman under 30 with stable Graves' hyperthyroidism. Some clones in this sample may be carry-over from other donors' samples.

This chain joins TRBV15 and TRBJ2-5, with D perhaps matching TRBD1 or TRBD2 (5 bases each). The CDR3 is made up of 15 amino acids. Germline CDR1 reads LNHNV; CDR2 reads YYDKDF (reference sequence). V dropped 0 bases and J dropped 0 bases, with 8 bases sitting between them. CDR3 coding DNA: TGTGCCACCAGCAGAGAGGGACCGTACCAAGAGACCCAGTACTTC. It yields the protein CATSREGPYQETQYF. Full variable domain (rest looked up from reference TRBV15 and TRBJ2-5): DAMVIQNPRYQVTQFGKPVTLSCSQTLNHNVMYWYQQKSSQAPKLLFHYYDKDFNNEADTPDNFQSRRPNTSFCFLDIRSPGLGDTAMYLCATSREGPYQETQYFGPGTRLLVL.

This clonotype has just a few counts. The chain combines TRBV24-1 with TRBJ1-2; the D is unclear. Germline values: CDR1 KGHDR, CDR2 SFDVKD. Trimming left V 2 bases short and J 0 bases short, with 6 bases between. The CDR3 consists of 14 residues. The CDR3 DNA follows: TGTGCCACCAGTGATTACGAGACTAACTATGGCTACACCTTC. It translates to CATSDYETNYGYTF.

This clonotype was observed a handful of times. The chain employs TRBV20-1 and TRBJ2-7; 8 bases match TRBD1. The CDR3 loop spans 13 amino acids. Germline values: CDR1 DFQATT, CDR2 SNEGSKA (reference sequence). V was clipped by 7 bases and J by 0 bases; unmatched bases: 5. As DNA, the CDR3 is TGCAGTGGGTCGGACAGGGACTCCTACGAGCAGTACTTC. This gives the protein CSGSDRDSYEQYF.

For this clonotype: It may be a read error: a sequence one base away is much more abundant. V is TRBV2 and J is TRBJ1-1, with D tentatively TRBD1 (6 bases). The CDR3 covers 15 residues. Trimming removed 8 bases from V and 4 bases from J, with 20 bases in between. Germline V gene data show CDR1 as SNHLY and CDR2 as FYNNEI. The CDR3 nucleotides are TGTGCCAGCCTCGACAGGTCCTGGGGAAGCACTGAAGCTTTCTTT. This codes for CASLDRSWGSTEAFF. Variable domain in full (rest from reference TRBV2 and TRBJ1-1): EPEVTQTPSHQVTQMGQEVILRCVPISNHLYFYWYRQILGQKVEFLVSFYNNEISEKSEIFDDQFSVERPDGSNFTLKIRSTKLEDSAMYFCASLDRSWGSTEAFFGQGTRLTVV.

The chain is built from TRBV18 and TRBJ2-7; TRBD1 matches at 10 bases. V was clipped by 3 bases and J by 0 bases; unmatched bases: 5. CDR1 and CDR2 from the germline V gene are KGHSH and LQKENI. The length of the CDR3 is 16 residues. CDR3 sequence: CASSPRTGGFSYEQYF. The CDR3 DNA follows: TGTGCCAGCTCACCGCGGACAGGGGGATTCTCCTACGAGCAGTACTTC.

This clonotype was seen ten or more times. The CDR3 reads CSVDTRTANTEAFF. Here the CDR3 DNA reads TGCAGCGTTGATACCCGGACAGCGAACACTGAAGCTTTCTTT. The rearrangement joins TRBV29-1 to TRBJ1-1; D might be TRBD1 (6 bases). V was pared by 3 bases and J by 1 base, with 12 bases between. Germline V gives CDR1 SQVTM, CDR2 ANQGSEA. The CDR3 has 14 amino acids.

The genes are TRBV18 and TRBJ2-5; D gene ambiguous. The CDR3 length is 14 residues. CDR1 is KGHSH, CDR2 LQKENI, per germline. Deletions cut 4 bases from V and 0 bases from J, with 9 bases between. CDR3 amino acids: CASSQTHDQETQYF. CDR3 nucleotides: TGTGCCAGCTCACAAACACACGACCAAGAGACCCAGTACTTC.

J is TRBJ2-7 and V is TRBV6-1; maybe TRBD1 (5 bases). Trimming removed 9 bases from V and 3 bases from J, with 15 bases in between. The germline gives CDR1 MNHNS, CDR2 SASEGT. This CDR3 has 13 residues. Here the CDR3 reads CASGKGSVYEQYF. The CDR3 region has the DNA TGTGCCAGTGGGAAGGGGTCAGTCTACGAGCAGTACTTC.

This clonotype was picked up many times. The CDR3 sequence is CASTTTQGVTEAFF. CDR3 coding DNA: TGTGCCAGCACCACTACGCAGGGGGTCACTGAAGCTTTCTTT. The V gene is TRBV12-3 or TRBV12-4, the J gene TRBJ1-1; 7 bases match TRBD1. CDR3 length: 14 amino acids. The trim removed 7 bases at V and 4 bases at J, leaving 9 bases unmatched.

This clonotype has a count of ten or more. The chain uses TRBV20-1 and TRBJ1-2; D uncertain. Germline CDR1 is DFQATT and CDR2 is SNEGSKA (reference sequence). V lost 3 bases, J lost 0 bases, and 14 bases lay in between. The CDR3 runs to 15 residues. The chain's CDR3 is CSASPNPKTNYGYTF. The DNA of the CDR3 is TGCAGTGCTAGCCCGAACCCCAAAACTAACTATGGCTACACCTTC.

This clonotype was detected only a few times. V gene TRBV18 combines with J gene TRBJ1-5; D is perhaps TRBD1 (5 bases). The V gene's germline CDR1 is KGHSH and CDR2 LQKENI. Trimming removed 4 bases from V and 5 bases from J, with 15 bases in between. This CDR3 has 15 amino acids. The CDR3 DNA reads TGTGCCAGCTCACAAGTCGCGGGGCTCGATCAGCCCCAGCATTTT. Its translation is CASSQVAGLDQPQHF.

V and J are TRBV30 and TRBJ1-2; 8 bases line up with TRBD1. Germline values: CDR1 GTSNPN, CDR2 SVGIG (reference sequence). V was pared by 4 bases and J by 1 base, with 5 bases of the junction left unmatched. This CDR3 comprises 14 residues. The DNA for the CDR3 is TGTGCCTGGAAAGGACAGGGAGTTAACTATGGCTACACCTTC. Its protein product is CAWKGQGVNYGYTF.

Ten or more counts support this clonotype. The V and J genes are TRBV20-1 and TRBJ2-5; TRBD2 matches 12 bases. Germline CDR1 is DFQATT and CDR2 is SNEGSKA (reference sequence). This CDR3 region has 14 residues. V lost 5 bases to trimming and J lost 2 bases; unmatched junction nucleotides: 3. In DNA form, the CDR3 reads TGCAGTGCTGGGACTAGCGGGCGTCAAGAGACCCAGTACTTC. This translates into CSAGTSGRQETQYF.

This clonotype came up many times. This rearrangement joins TRBV7-2 to TRBJ1-3, with D unclear. The CDR3 is 15 residues long. V was pared by 5 bases and J by 2 bases, with 13 bases between. Looked up from germline, CDR1 is SGHTA and CDR2 is FQGNSA. This CDR3 reads CASSTGPQAGNTIYF. The CDR3 DNA is TGTGCCAGCAGCACCGGACCCCAGGCTGGAAACACCATATATTTT.

Notes on this clonotype: The junction differs from germline at one of its ends, possibly a read error. The V call is TRBV12-3 or TRBV12-4, the J call TRBJ2-7, with a weak D call TRBD2 (5 bases). The CDR3 extends over 13 amino acids. The CDR3 DNA reads as TGTGTCAGCAGTCTGGACGGGACCTACGAGCAGTACTTC. The encoded protein is CVSSLDGTYEQYF.

The gene calls are TRBV24-1 and TRBJ1-5; D perhaps matches TRBD1 (5 bases). The CDR3 is 15 amino acids. Germline V CDR1 and CDR2: KGHDR, SFDVKD. With 3 bases removed from V and 1 base from J, the gap between germline ends came to 9 bases. The CDR3 here is CATSDPGISNQPQHF. DNA of the CDR3: TGTGCCACCAGTGATCCAGGGATAAGCAATCAGCCCCAGCATTTT.

This chain connects TRBV28 to TRBJ1-2; D unclear. V was clipped by 5 bases and J by 1 base, with 11 bases between them. CDR1 is MDHEN and CDR2 is SYDVKM in the germline V gene. The CDR3 consists of 14 residues. The CDR3 region has the DNA TGTGCCAGCAGTCCAGAACAAGTTAACTATGGCTACACCTTC. Translation: CASSPEQVNYGYTF.

J is TRBJ2-3 and V is TRBV6-1, with D hard to call. Germline V lookup: CDR1 MNHNS, CDR2 SASEGT. The CDR3 sequence is 13 residues long. Trimming cost V 1 base and J 2 bases, with 4 bases left between them. The CDR3 sequence: CASSEVHTDTQYF. CDR3 DNA: TGTGCCAGCAGTGAAGTGCACACAGATACGCAGTATTTT.

The rearrangement links TRBV7-3 to TRBJ1-1, with D possibly being TRBD1 (5 bases). This CDR3 has 16 residues. V was cut by 5 bases and J by 2 bases, with 18 bases left in between. From germline, CDR1 is SGHTA and CDR2 FQGTGA. The CDR3 nucleotides are TGTGCCAGCAGCCCACATCACGGGACCCTCAACACTGAAGCTTTCTTT. Protein product: CASSPHHGTLNTEAFF.

This clonotype was recorded many times. This chain uses TRBV9 with TRBJ2-2; a weak D match, TRBD1 (6 bases). From germline, CDR1 is SGDLS and CDR2 YYNGEE. The length of the CDR3 is 17 residues. Trimming left V 0 bases short and J 0 bases short, with 12 bases between. CDR3 bases: TGTGCCAGCAGCGTAGCCCCAGGGGCGGCGAACACCGGGGAGCTGTTTTTT. Residues: CASSVAPGAANTGELFF.

This clonotype was counted ten times or more. The rearrangement uses TRBV6-1 and TRBJ1-2, with no clear D. Germline V gene lookup returns CDR1 MNHNS and CDR2 SASEGT. V gave up 3 bases and J gave up 8 bases, with 13 bases separating them. This CDR3 is 13 amino acids long. The DNA for the CDR3 is TGTGCCAGCAGTGAGTCTGGGAAAGGCGGCTACACCTTC. As protein: CASSESGKGGYTF.

The genes are TRBV19 and TRBJ2-7, with D unclear. The CDR3 is 14 residues long. Trimming shortened V by 10 bases and J by 0 bases, and 16 bases separated the two germline ends. Germline V gives CDR1 LNHDA, CDR2 SQIVND (reference sequence). CDR3 region: CATTTGVSSYEQYF. The DNA for the CDR3 is TGTGCCACAACTACCGGAGTTAGCTCCTACGAGCAGTACTTC.

This clonotype was detected ten times or more. The J gene is TRBJ1-6, the V gene TRBV2; TRBD1 matches 7 bases. The CDR3 consists of 15 residues. The V gene end was trimmed by 5 bases and the J gene end by 9 bases; junction bases not matched to a gene: 10. From germline, CDR1 is SNHLY and CDR2 FYNNEI. CDR3 in amino acids: CASSFGQATISPLHF. The CDR3 nucleotides are TGTGCCAGCAGTTTTGGACAGGCCACTATTTCACCCCTCCACTTT. Combining the CDR3 with reference TRBV2 and TRBJ1-6 gives the whole variable domain EPEVTQTPSHQVTQMGQEVILRCVPISNHLYFYWYRQILGQKVEFLVSFYNNEISEKSEIFDDQFSVERPDGSNFTLKIRSTKLEDSAMYFCASSFGQATISPLHFGNGTRLTVT.

The J gene is TRBJ2-7, the V gene TRBV7-8, with D possibly being TRBD1 (5 bases). The V end lost 5 bases, the J end lost 3 bases, and 17 bases lay between the germline ends. Looked up from germline, CDR1 is SGHVS and CDR2 is FQNEAQ. This CDR3 is 15 amino acids long. The CDR3 loop reads CASSPRAGNFYEQYF. The CDR3 DNA sequence: TGTGCCAGCAGCCCTAGGGCAGGGAATTTCTACGAGCAGTACTTC. The full variable domain, its missing parts supplied by reference TRBV7-8 and TRBJ2-7, is GAGVSQSPRYKVAKRGQDVALRCDPISGHVSLFWYQQALGQGPEFLTYFQNEAQLDKSGLPSDRFFAERPEGSVSTLKIQRTQQEDSAVYLCASSPRAGNFYEQYFGPGTRLTVT.

This clonotype was seen repeatedly, ten times or more. The V and J genes are TRBV6-2 or TRBV6-3 and TRBJ1-5; the D gene is possibly TRBD1 (5 bases). The CDR3 runs 17 residues. V shed 2 bases and J shed 6 bases, with 20 bases lying between them. Germline V gives CDR1 MNHEY, CDR2 SVGEGT. CDR3 coding DNA: TGTGCCAGCAGTTACGACCCTCAGGGCCCAATGAGTCAGCCCCAGCATTTT. Translating gives CASSYDPQGPMSQPQHF.

This clonotype was seen only a few times. CDR3 in amino acids: CATSDYHDREETQYF. The CDR3 DNA follows: TGTGCCACCAGTGATTATCATGATAGGGAGGAGACCCAGTACTTC. The chain has TRBV24-1 and TRBJ2-5; D is possibly TRBD2 (5 bases). The CDR3 runs 15 residues. Germline V gene data show CDR1 as KGHDR and CDR2 as SFDVKD. V was pared by 2 bases and J by 5 bases, with 14 bases between.

This clonotype was seen many times. This chain links TRBV10-3 with TRBJ1-1; 10 bases are shared with TRBD1. The CDR3 runs to 16 residues. V was clipped by 1 base and J by 4 bases; unmatched bases: 6. CDR1 and CDR2 (germline): ENHRY, SYGVKD. CDR3 coding DNA: TGTGCCATCAGTGAGTACGACAGGGGGCCGGTCACTGAAGCTTTCTTT. This sequence encodes CAISEYDRGPVTEAFF.